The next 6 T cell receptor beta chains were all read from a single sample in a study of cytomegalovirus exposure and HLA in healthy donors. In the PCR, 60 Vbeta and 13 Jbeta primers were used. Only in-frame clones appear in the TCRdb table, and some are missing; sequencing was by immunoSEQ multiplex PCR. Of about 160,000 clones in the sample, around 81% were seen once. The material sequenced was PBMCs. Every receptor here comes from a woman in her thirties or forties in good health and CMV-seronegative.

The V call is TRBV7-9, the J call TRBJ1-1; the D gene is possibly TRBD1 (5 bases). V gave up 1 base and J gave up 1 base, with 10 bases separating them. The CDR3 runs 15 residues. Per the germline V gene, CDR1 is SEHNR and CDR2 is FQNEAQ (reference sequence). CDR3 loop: CASSLVSTANTEAFF. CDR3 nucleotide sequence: TGTGCCAGCAGCTTAGTTTCGACAGCGAACACTGAAGCTTTCTTT.

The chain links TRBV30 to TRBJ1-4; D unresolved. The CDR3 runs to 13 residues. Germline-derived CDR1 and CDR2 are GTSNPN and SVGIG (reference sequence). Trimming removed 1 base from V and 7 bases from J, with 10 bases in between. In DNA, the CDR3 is TGTGCCTGGAGTGGAGGGTCTAGTGAAAAACTGTTTTTT. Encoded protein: CAWSGGSSEKLFF. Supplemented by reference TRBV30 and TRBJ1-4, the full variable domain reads SQTIHQWPATLVQPVGSPLSLECTVEGTSNPNLYWYRQAAGRGLQLLFYSVGIGQISSEVPQNLSASRPQDRQFILSSKKLLLSDSGFYLCAWSGGSSEKLFFGSGTQLSVL.

CDR3 DNA: TGTGCCAGCAGTGAGCGATCTACGGGACAGGGTATTAACGAGCAGTACTTC. It translates to CASSERSTGQGINEQYF. J is TRBJ2-7 and V is TRBV6-1; 9 bases agree with TRBD1. The CDR3 consists of 17 residues. The trim removed 3 bases at V and 5 bases at J, leaving 14 bases unmatched. From germline, CDR1 is MNHNS and CDR2 SASEGT.

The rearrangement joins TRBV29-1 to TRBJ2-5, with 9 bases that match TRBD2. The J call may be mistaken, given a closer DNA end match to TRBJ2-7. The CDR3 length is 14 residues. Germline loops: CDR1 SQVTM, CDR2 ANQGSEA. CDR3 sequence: CSVRTSGSTYEQYF. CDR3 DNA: TGCAGCGTTCGAACTAGCGGGTCCACCTACGAGCAGTACTTC.

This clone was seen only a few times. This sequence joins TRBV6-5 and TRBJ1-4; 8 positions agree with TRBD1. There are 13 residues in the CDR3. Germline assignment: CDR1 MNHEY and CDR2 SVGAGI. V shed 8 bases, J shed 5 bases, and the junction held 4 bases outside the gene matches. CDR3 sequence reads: CASGRQGNEKLFF. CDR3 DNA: TGTGCCAGCGGTCGACAGGGGAATGAAAAACTGTTTTTT.

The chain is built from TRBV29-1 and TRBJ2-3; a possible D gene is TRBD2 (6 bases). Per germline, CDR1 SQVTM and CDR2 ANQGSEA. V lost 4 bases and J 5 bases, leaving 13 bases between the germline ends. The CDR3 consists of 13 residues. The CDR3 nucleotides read TGCAGCGTTGCTCGAGAAGCGGGAGATACGCAGTATTTT. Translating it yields CSVAREAGDTQYF.